The sequence of this TCR beta chain was determined in a study of beta chain features in type 1 diabetes (dated by TCRdb to 2016 to 2018). Concerning the study at large: Mean age, gender distribution, total cell number and subset yield were not different between patients and healthy donors. Regulatory and stem cell-like memory subsets were obtained from only 8 patients and roughly 8 healthy donors, while naive and central memory subsets were obtained from all 28 donors. The study compared the TCRB repertoires of sorted circulating CD4+ T cell subsets in recently diagnosed type 1 diabetes patients with those in matched healthy donors. A total of about 100 million sorted cells were examined across all samples, and RNA yield correlated strongly with the number of cells per subset. The full study reports these points: Because cDNA rather than genomic DNA was sequenced, highly expressing activated cells could have been over-represented, although no difference in activation and CD3 levels was found between groups. At VDJ recombination sites, patients with type 1 diabetes made fewer insertions and deleted more nucleotides, a pattern implying thymic rearrangement abnormalities. A moderate but significant shortening of TCRB CDR3 length was observed in type 1 diabetes patients in all four CD4+ subsets. Shorter templates might have been favored by PCR, but patient and control samples were amplified and corrected together, so both groups would have been affected equally by any skew. Because the HLA sub-analyses included only small numbers of individuals, any influence of HLA type on TCRB rearrangement was left unresolved. Naive, central memory and regulatory TCRB repertoires appeared to be more alike among patients than among healthy donors.

A single peripheral blood draw of 95 to 150 mL on average was collected from each donor into heparinised tubes. Naive, central memory, regulatory and stem cell-like memory CD4+ T cells were sorted on a BD FACSAria II using a panel including CD45RO, CCR7, CD25, CD127, CD95 and CD27. Purity was above 98% for every sorted population. PBMCs were separated immediately by Lymphoprep density gradient centrifugation and were stained directly, without being cultured. So that batch effects would be minimized, each experiment stained and sorted samples in pairs, pairing one healthy donor with one patient. In its sample, this clone was seen a few times. Its target antigen remains unknown. Base qualities were left out, and no much larger clone turns up one base away. The High Capacity cDNA Reverse Transcription Kit was used to reverse transcribe all of the isolated RNA, meaning that expressed TCRB transcripts were what got sequenced. Deep immunoSEQ sequencing was performed on naive, central memory and regulatory T cell samples, with an average of roughly 4 million total reads per sample. Sorted cells were lysed in RLT buffer, and RNA was extracted using DNase-treated RNeasy Micro or Mini kits according to cell number. To prevent cross-contamination, every cell subset was processed on its own, while patient and healthy donor samples were processed together. The immunoSEQ multiplex PCR was used to amplify TCRB sequences from cDNA, generating 87-bp fragments that spanned the CDR3 region. The amplicons were sequenced using the Illumina HiSeq platform. As for the authors' bioinformatics: PCR bias was computationally corrected using synthetic template baselines, reads within Hamming distance 2 were collapsed, and singletons that could not be merged were discarded. Reads were aligned against IMGT so that V, D and J genes, CDR3 length and insertions or deletions at six rearrangement sites could be assigned. Within each subset, clonotype counts were normalized to the number of sorted cells before true diversity and Gini coefficients were calculated with the tcR R package. The overlap coefficient, calculated on TCRB nucleotide sequences, was used to measure repertoire sharing. Out-of-frame TCRB sequences from naive cells were analyzed to stand in for the pre-selection repertoire. TCRdb took this table from immuneACCESS and kept in-frame rearrangements with V and J called. Such tables lack part of the clones; where checked against another copy, unresolved V genes explain under half of the gap, and the rest is unexplained. D and trimming were read from the DNA, whereas the V and J calls and clone size are those reported in that table. The sample has about 640,000 clones on record, roughly 12% of them singletons. The ten largest clones capture around 0.12% of the sample.

V lost 6 bases and J lost 8 bases, and the count of bases not matched to a germline gene is 6. Its CDR3 holds 14 amino acids, cysteine through phenylalanine. The read is trimmed to its CDR3 DNA, 42 bases read in frame from base 1. In the germline V gene, CDR1 corresponds to MDHEN and CDR2 to SYDVKM. Sequencing was performed on naive CD4+ T cells from blood. The cell subset or site label, as the study defines it: true naive CD4+ T cells. The TCR was taken from a man aged 30 to 39 with type 1 diabetes. The rearrangement combines TRBV28 with TRBJ1-6; TRBD1 matches 8 bases in the middle. The nucleotide sequence is TGTGCCAGCAGCTCCGGGACAGGTTATTCACCCCTCCACTTT. This translates into CASSSGTGYSPLHF.